The entry below gives a single T cell receptor (beta chain) sequence along with its context. Its matching antigen is unknown. Presence of unique molecular identifiers characterized the TCR beta cDNA libraries. Approximately 500,000 cDNA molecules were obtained from about 1 to 10 million T cells. TCRdb re-analysed the PCR reads in MiXCR, keeping a single row per CDR3 protein. Found here are around 700,000 distinct CDR3 sequences, about 60% of them singletons; the top ten hold around 11%. V lost 2 bases to trimming and J lost 2 bases; unmatched junction nucleotides: 5. The CDR3 is 15 amino acids. Germline CDR1 is DFQATT and CDR2 is SNEGSKA (reference sequence). The source of the sample is a study of post-analysis software for immune sequencing data. Study findings and constraints: Normalized Chao1 diversity in multiple sclerosis patients fell significantly below that of controls. About five TRBV segments were more frequent in patients than controls; TRBV5-6, TRBV5-1 and TRBV20-1 belonged to this group.

The chain links TRBV20-1 to TRBJ2-1, with TRBD2 matching 8 bases. The receptor was derived from a girl aged 2-10 years with multiple sclerosis. The sample was blood. The CDR3 nucleotides are TGCAGTGCTAGACCCTCGGGGGGGACCTACAATGAGCAGTTCTTC. It encodes CSARPSGGTYNEQFF.